The 15 T cell receptor beta chains below were found in one sample sequenced in a study of control samples from healthy donors and cancer patients. The data were produced by immunoSEQ multiplex PCR, yet TCRdb's version contains in-frame clones alone and is incomplete. Among approximately 120,000 clones listed, around 92% were seen once. Sequencing was carried out using PBMCs. The receptor source for this set is a man older than 75 with head and neck cancer.

The rearrangement joins TRBV27 to TRBJ1-1; 9 bases agree with TRBD1. J was trimmed by 8 bases and V by 4 bases; bases with no gene match: 20. The germline V gene has CDR1 MNHEY and CDR2 SMNVEV (reference sequence). The CDR3 covers 18 residues. In nucleotides, the CDR3 is TGTGCCAGCAGTTCCCCGTCCGGGACAGGGCCCACCCGACGCGAAGCTTTCTTT. It translates to CASSSPSGTGPTRREAFF.

This sequence joins TRBV27 and TRBJ2-1; 9 bases align to TRBD2. The CDR3 runs 16 residues. The V gene end was trimmed by 4 bases and the J gene end by 8 bases; junction bases not matched to a gene: 12. CDR1 is MNHEY and CDR2 is SMNVEV in the germline V gene (reference sequence). The CDR3 loop is CASSSRIIAGVHEQFF. The CDR3 DNA sequence: TGTGCCAGCAGTTCCCGGATAATAGCGGGAGTCCATGAGCAGTTCTTC.

The CDR3 sequence is CASSSLGLAGDKQYF. CDR3 DNA sequence: TGTGCCAGCAGCTCACTCGGACTAGCGGGAGACAAGCAGTACTTC. The rearrangement uses TRBV5-4 and TRBJ2-7; 13 nucleotides line up with TRBD2. The ends lost 3 bases at V and 8 bases at J; junction bases unmatched: 8. Per germline, CDR1 SGHNT and CDR2 YYREEE (reference sequence). The CDR3 spans 15 residues. The whole variable domain, filled in from reference TRBV5-4 and TRBJ2-7, reads ETGVTQSPTHLIKTRGQQVTLRCSSQSGHNTVSWYQQALGQGPQFIFQYYREEENGRGNFPPRFSGLQFPNYSSELNVNALELDDSALYLCASSSLGLAGDKQYFGPGTRLTVT.

The rearrangement joins TRBV18 to TRBJ1-2; weak D call: TRBD1 (5 bases). Trimming took off 6 bases at V and 3 bases at J, with 14 bases between the two ends. Germline V lookup: CDR1 KGHSH, CDR2 LQKENI. This CDR3 spans 14 amino acids. CDR3 sequence reads: CASSRDPRDYGYTF. CDR3 DNA sequence: TGTGCCAGCTCCCGGGACCCTCGGGACTATGGCTACACCTTC.

The chain recombines TRBV18 with TRBJ2-7; 11 bases match TRBD2. In germline, CDR1 is KGHSH, CDR2 LQKENI. Unmatched junction bases numbered 2, after V lost 3 bases and J lost 4 bases. The CDR3 has 14 residues. CDR3 sequence: CASSPTSGEYEQYF. CDR3 coding DNA: TGTGCCAGCTCACCGACTAGCGGGGAATACGAGCAGTACTTC. The full variable domain, rest sourced from reference TRBV18 and TRBJ2-7, is NAGVMQNPRHLVRRRGQEARLRCSPMKGHSHVYWYRQLPEEGLKFMVYLQKENIIDESGMPKERFSAEFPKEGPSILRIQQVVRGDSAAYFCASSPTSGEYEQYFGPGTRLTVT.

V and J are TRBV19 and TRBJ1-2, with a tentative D call TRBD1 (5 bases). Trimming took 6 bases from V and 3 from J, leaving 11 bases between them. Germline-derived CDR1 and CDR2 are LNHDA and SQIVND (reference sequence). The CDR3 totals 13 residues. The CDR3 nucleotides are TGTGCCAGTAGAGCAGGGATCTACTATGGCTACACCTTC. Translated: CASRAGIYYGYTF.

This chain uses TRBV19 with TRBJ1-5; TRBD1 matches 12 bases. There are 14 residues in the CDR3. The V and J ends lost 4 bases and 9 bases, in that order; junction bases with no gene match: 4. Germline V lookup: CDR1 LNHDA, CDR2 SQIVND (reference sequence). CDR3 loop: CASSKGQGATPQHF. CDR3 DNA sequence: TGTGCCAGTAGTAAGGGACAGGGGGCAACGCCCCAGCATTTT. The full variable domain, with the rest looked up from reference TRBV19 and TRBJ1-5, is DGGITQSPKYLFRKEGQNVTLSCEQNLNHDAMYWYRQDPGQGLRLIYYSQIVNDFQKGDIAEGYSVSREKKESFPLTVTSAQKNPTAFYLCASSKGQGATPQHFGDGTRLSIL.

The genes are TRBV11-3 and TRBJ2-7; 12 bases agree with TRBD2. The CDR3 has 16 amino acids. CDR1 is SGHNT and CDR2 is YENEEA in the germline V gene. V shed 5 bases and J 1 base; nucleotides not matched to a gene: 6. The chain's CDR3 is CASSGKTSGSSYEQYF. For the CDR3, the DNA is TGTGCCAGCAGCGGGAAGACTAGCGGGAGTTCCTACGAGCAGTACTTC. The whole variable domain, filled in from reference TRBV11-3 and TRBJ2-7, reads EAGVVQSPRYKIIEKKQPVAFWCNPISGHNTLYWYLQNLGQGPELLIRYENEEAVDDSQLPKDRFSAERLKGVDSTLKIQPAELGDSAVYLCASSGKTSGSSYEQYFGPGTRLTVT.

The chain uses TRBV30 and TRBJ2-7; D gene uncertain. This CDR3 has 14 amino acids. Germline lookup yields CDR1 GTSNPN and CDR2 SVGIG (reference sequence). V was pared by 3 bases and J by 0 bases, with 12 bases between. CDR3 bases: TGTGCCTGGAGAGGGCAGGAGTACTCCTACGAGCAGTACTTC. Protein product: CAWRGQEYSYEQYF.

V is TRBV2 and J is TRBJ1-6; D is unresolved. The CDR3 extends over 15 amino acids. CDR1 and CDR2 from the germline V gene are SNHLY and FYNNEI. The V gene lost 0 bases and the J gene lost 9 bases, with 12 bases spanning the gap. The CDR3 DNA reads as TGTGCCAGCAGTGAAGCATACAGCTTTGGTTCACCCCTCCACTTT. Translation gives CASSEAYSFGSPLHF.

The chain couples TRBV7-2 to TRBJ2-7, with 8 positions matching TRBD2. Germline assignment: CDR1 SGHTA and CDR2 FQGNSA. The CDR3 extends over 15 amino acids. V was pared by 1 base and J by 4 bases, with 6 bases of the junction left unmatched. Here the CDR3 reads CASSLGSGGLYEQYF. The CDR3 region has the DNA TGTGCCAGCAGCTTAGGAAGCGGGGGCTTATACGAGCAGTACTTC. Variable domain in full (rest from reference TRBV7-2 and TRBJ2-7): GAGVSQSPSNKVTEKGKDVELRCDPISGHTALYWYRQSLGQGLEFLIYFQGNSAPDKSGLPSDRFSAERTGGSVSTLTIQRTQQEDSAVYLCASSLGSGGLYEQYFGPGTRLTVT.

The rearrangement links TRBV6-5 to TRBJ2-1, with D unclear. This CDR3 has 16 amino acids. Germline-derived CDR1 and CDR2 are MNHEY and SVGAGI. V was clipped by 4 bases and J by 2 bases, with 15 bases between them. The CDR3 region has the DNA TGTGCCAGCAGTTTTGGTCCCATCTGGCCCTACAATGAGCAGTTCTTC. Translation: CASSFGPIWPYNEQFF.

The chain recombines TRBV20-1 with TRBJ2-5; no firm D call. V was clipped by 3 bases and J by 5 bases, with 7 bases between them. This CDR3 spans 11 amino acids. Germline loops: CDR1 DFQATT, CDR2 SNEGSKA (reference sequence). Written as DNA, the CDR3 is TGCAGTGCTAGTTTGGAGGAGACCCAGTACTTC. Its protein is CSASLEETQYF.

V gene TRBV19 combines with J gene TRBJ2-5; a weak D match, TRBD2 (6 bases). V was cut by 6 bases and J by 4 bases, with 18 bases left in between. CDR3 size: 15 residues. Germline V CDR1 and CDR2: LNHDA, SQIVND (reference sequence). The CDR3 DNA follows: TGTGCCAGTAGCATGGGACTGTCGGATGGAGAGACCCAGTACTTC. It specifies CASSMGLSDGETQYF. The complete variable domain, with remaining parts taken from reference TRBV19 and TRBJ2-5, reads DGGITQSPKYLFRKEGQNVTLSCEQNLNHDAMYWYRQDPGQGLRLIYYSQIVNDFQKGDIAEGYSVSREKKESFPLTVTSAQKNPTAFYLCASSMGLSDGETQYFGPGTRLLVL.

The chain uses TRBV27 and TRBJ1-2; the D gene is possibly TRBD1 (5 bases). V shed 5 bases and J shed 5 bases, with 24 bases lying between them. The CDR3 runs 17 residues. Germline CDR1 MNHEY, CDR2 SMNVEV (reference sequence). CDR3 nucleotides: TGTGCCAGCAGTCCATTTGATGTGGCTGGGGCGCGGTATGGCTACACCTTC. It translates to CASSPFDVAGARYGYTF.